Below are 25 T cell receptor beta chains sequenced from a single sample in a study of cytomegalovirus exposure and HLA in healthy donors. Both 60 Vbeta primers and 13 Jbeta primers went into the PCR. Assay used: immunoSEQ multiplex PCR; TCRdb lists only in-frame clones, some missing. The sample consists of some 170,000 clones, about 79% of them appearing once. Sample: PBMCs. Receptors originate from a man aged 35 to 55 in good health and CMV-seropositive.

This clone has only a few counts. V and J are TRBV30 and TRBJ1-5; D not certain. Germline CDR1 is GTSNPN and CDR2 is SVGIG (reference sequence). The CDR3 contains 14 residues. Trimming took off 5 bases at V and 9 bases at J, with 20 bases between the two ends. CDR3 nucleotide sequence: TGTGCCTGGGCCCTGGGAGGGTGGAAGGCGCCCCAGCATTTT. Its translation: CAWALGGWKAPQHF.

V and J are TRBV6-1 and TRBJ1-4, with D uncertain. The CDR3 runs to 14 residues. Germline values: CDR1 MNHNS, CDR2 SASEGT. V was cut by 6 bases and J by 0 bases, with 8 bases left in between. Here the CDR3 reads CASRPGATNEKLFF. CDR3 DNA: TGTGCCAGCAGGCCCGGTGCAACTAATGAAAAACTGTTTTTT.

The gene calls are TRBV7-9 and TRBJ1-2; a weak D match, TRBD1 (6 bases). Germline CDR1 and CDR2: SEHNR and FQNEAQ (reference sequence). V was pared by 4 bases and J by 8 bases, with 17 bases between. The CDR3 has 14 amino acids. Here the CDR3 reads CASSSSQGQRGYTF. The CDR3 DNA is TGTGCCAGCAGCTCGTCACAGGGTCAGAGGGGCTACACCTTC.

The gene calls are TRBV4-2 and TRBJ1-4; maybe TRBD1 (6 bases). Germline loops: CDR1 LGHNA, CDR2 YNFKEQ. The V gene lost 5 bases and the J gene lost 7 bases, with 14 bases spanning the gap. The CDR3 has 14 residues. CDR3 coding DNA: TGTGCCAGCAGCTCCACAGGGTCCGGTGAAAAACTGTTTTTT. Protein product: CASSSTGSGEKLFF.

The CDR3 reads CASSPRGAGNTIYF. For the CDR3, the DNA is TGTGCCAGCAGCCCCAGGGGAGCTGGAAACACCATATATTTT. The chain joins TRBV16 to TRBJ1-3, with D possibly matching TRBD1 (6 bases). With 4 bases removed from V and 2 bases from J, the gap between germline ends came to 9 bases. The V gene's germline CDR1 is KGHSY and CDR2 FQNENV. This CDR3 region has 14 residues. Combining the CDR3 with reference TRBV16 and TRBJ1-3 gives the whole variable domain GEEVAQTPKHLVRGEGQKAKLYCAPIKGHSYVFWYQQVLKNEFKFLISFQNENVFDETGMPKERFSAKCLPNSPCSLEIQATKLEDSAVYFCASSPRGAGNTIYFGEGSWLTVV.

On this clone itself: Other DNA sequences from this sample encode an identical CDR3 as well. The chain is built from TRBV9 and TRBJ2-7; tentative D call: TRBD2 (6 bases). Germline V gene lookup returns CDR1 SGDLS and CDR2 YYNGEE. Between the trimmed V and J ends, which lost 0 bases and 0 bases, there was a span of 10 bases. This CDR3 comprises 15 residues. CDR3 residues: CASSVGAGSSYEQYF. In DNA form, the CDR3 reads TGTGCCAGCAGCGTAGGAGCGGGCAGCTCCTACGAGCAGTACTTC.

The V gene is TRBV2, the J gene TRBJ1-4, with a weak D call TRBD1 (5 bases). The V end lost 8 bases, the J end lost 9 bases, and 13 bases lay between the germline ends. The CDR3 has 12 residues. The germline gives CDR1 SNHLY, CDR2 FYNNEI. The CDR3 DNA reads TGTGCCAGCTCGGACAAGGTCAAAAAACTGTTTTTT. This gives the protein CASSDKVKKLFF.

The chain joins TRBV30 to TRBJ1-1; D possibly corresponds to TRBD1 (6 bases). Germline CDR1 reads GTSNPN; CDR2 reads SVGIG (reference sequence). Trimming took 1 base from V and 1 from J, leaving 16 bases between them. This CDR3 comprises 16 residues. CDR3 region: CAWSALLRGSNTEAFF. CDR3 in DNA: TGTGCCTGGAGTGCTCTGCTCAGGGGCTCGAACACTGAAGCTTTCTTT. Full variable domain (outside the CDR3, taken from reference TRBV30 and TRBJ1-1): SQTIHQWPATLVQPVGSPLSLECTVEGTSNPNLYWYRQAAGRGLQLLFYSVGIGQISSEVPQNLSASRPQDRQFILSSKKLLLSDSGFYLCAWSALLRGSNTEAFFGQGTRLTVV.

This clone appeared once. The rearrangement links TRBV11-3 to TRBJ2-3, with D possibly TRBD1 on 5 matching bases. CDR1 and CDR2 from the germline V gene are SGHNT and YENEEA. V dropped 2 bases and J dropped 1 base, with 13 bases sitting between them. This CDR3 region has 16 residues. CDR3 amino acids: CASSLLSGHGTDTQYF. CDR3 bases: TGTGCCAGCAGCTTACTCTCCGGACATGGCACAGATACGCAGTATTTT.

Only one count was recorded for this clone. The chain carries TRBV19 and TRBJ2-1; D possibly corresponds to TRBD1 (6 bases). Germline values: CDR1 LNHDA, CDR2 SQIVND (reference sequence). V gave up 6 bases and J gave up 2 bases, with 14 bases separating them. The CDR3 has 15 amino acids. The DNA for the CDR3 is TGTGCCAGTAGGCCTCCAGGGGTCACCTACAATGAGCAGTTCTTC. This encodes CASRPPGVTYNEQFF.

This sequence joins TRBV18 and TRBJ2-3, with TRBD1 matching 10 bases. V shed 5 bases, J shed 3 bases, and the junction held 5 bases outside the gene matches. Germline CDR1 KGHSH, CDR2 LQKENI. This CDR3 has 15 residues. The CDR3 here is CASSATGGGTDTQYF. In DNA form, the CDR3 reads TGTGCCAGCTCAGCGACAGGGGGCGGAACAGATACGCAGTATTTT.

This chain links TRBV27 with TRBJ1-1; 9 bases map to TRBD1. V shed 4 bases and J 5 bases; nucleotides not matched to a gene: 8. Germline-derived CDR1 and CDR2 are MNHEY and SMNVEV (reference sequence). The CDR3 totals 15 residues. The CDR3 region has the DNA TGTGCCAGCAGTTCGACAGGACAGGGGAGGACTGAAGCTTTCTTT. It encodes CASSSTGQGRTEAFF.

The chain recombines TRBV11-2 with TRBJ1-4; unclear D gene. CDR3 length: 18 amino acids. The germline V and J ends were trimmed by 4 bases and 3 bases, with 21 bases remaining between them. Germline-derived CDR1 and CDR2 are SGHAT and FQNNGV. CDR3 residues: CASSSFPRLSRANEKLFF. For the CDR3, the DNA is TGTGCCAGCAGCTCGTTTCCGAGGTTAAGTCGAGCTAATGAAAAACTGTTTTTT.

The rearrangement joins TRBV13 to TRBJ2-2; possibly TRBD1 for D (5 bases). CDR1 PRHDT and CDR2 FYEKMQ come from the germline V gene (reference sequence). Trimming left V 0 bases short and J 4 bases short, with 15 bases between. This CDR3 spans 17 amino acids. This CDR3 reads CASSLGRQGRVTGELFF. CDR3 sequence (DNA): TGTGCCAGCAGCTTAGGAAGGCAGGGTCGGGTCACCGGGGAGCTGTTTTTT.

The V call is TRBV7-9, the J call TRBJ2-6, with D perhaps matching TRBD1 (5 bases). Trimming cost V 4 bases and J 1 base, with 8 bases left between them. The CDR3 has 15 residues. From germline, CDR1 is SEHNR and CDR2 FQNEAQ (reference sequence). This CDR3 is CASSSTESGANVLTF. CDR3 coding DNA: TGTGCCAGCAGCTCGACAGAGTCTGGGGCCAACGTCCTGACTTTC.

The chain has TRBV2 and TRBJ2-3; D gene uncertain. The CDR3 sequence is 12 residues long. CDR1 is SNHLY, CDR2 FYNNEI, per germline. Trimming stripped 5 bases from V and 6 bases from J, with 9 bases between. CDR3 coding DNA: TGTGCCAGCAGTTCGCAGACTGATACGCAGTATTTT. This translates into CASSSQTDTQYF.

The chain recombines TRBV7-9 with TRBJ2-5; 9 bases line up with TRBD2. This CDR3 has 18 residues. The germline V gene has CDR1 SEHNR and CDR2 FQNEAQ (reference sequence). Losses at the gene ends were 5 bases for V and 6 bases for J; bases not matched to a gene: 19. CDR3 protein: CASSPQGSSGSFGKTQYF. CDR3 bases: TGTGCCAGCAGCCCCCAGGGTAGTAGCGGGAGTTTCGGGAAGACCCAGTACTTC.

The chain recombines TRBV27 with TRBJ2-7; TRBD1 is a possible D gene (5 bases). The CDR3 is 13 residues long. Germline V gene sequence: CDR1 MNHEY, CDR2 SMNVEV (reference sequence). V dropped 2 bases and J dropped 10 bases, with 15 bases sitting between them. In DNA, the CDR3 is TGTGCCAGCAGTTTACTTGCTAAACAGGCTCAGTACTTC. Amino acid sequence: CASSLLAKQAQYF.

The chain has TRBV5-1 and TRBJ2-7, with D perhaps TRBD1 (6 bases). Looked up from germline, CDR1 is SGHRS and CDR2 is YFSETQ. The CDR3 has 14 residues. Trimming removed 5 bases at V and 1 base at J, with 13 bases between. CDR3 DNA: TGCGCCAGCAGGGTGGACAGAGTTTCCTACGAGCAGTACTTC. This codes for CASRVDRVSYEQYF.

V is TRBV13 and J is TRBJ1-1; D is undetermined. V was shortened by 2 bases and J by 4 bases, with 11 bases between the two germline ends. The CDR3 spans 14 residues. The V gene's germline CDR1 is PRHDT and CDR2 FYEKMQ (reference sequence). The CDR3 DNA follows: TGTGCCAGCAGCTTATACGGCGGAGCCACTGAAGCTTTCTTT. This translates into CASSLYGGATEAFF.

V and J are TRBV19 and TRBJ1-5; tentatively, D is TRBD1 (5 bases). Trimming removed 8 bases at V and 2 bases at J, with 25 bases between. CDR1 is LNHDA, CDR2 SQIVND, per germline (reference sequence). CDR3 length: 18 residues. CDR3 sequence: CASEQRRGKDIGNQPQHF. CDR3 DNA sequence: TGTGCCAGTGAGCAACGCCGGGGGAAGGACATCGGCAATCAGCCCCAGCATTTT.

This sequence joins TRBV5-4 and TRBJ2-7; D not resolved. Trimming took 2 bases from V and 7 from J, leaving 7 bases between them. The CDR3 totals 11 residues. Germline CDR1 is SGHNT and CDR2 is YYREEE (reference sequence). DNA for the CDR3: TGTGCCAGCAGCTTAAATAGAGAGCAGTACTTC. Translating gives CASSLNREQYF.

The chain uses TRBV4-2 and TRBJ1-2; 7 nucleotides align to TRBD1. The CDR3 runs 16 residues. V shed 2 bases, J shed 3 bases, and the junction held 9 bases outside the gene matches. Per the germline V gene, CDR1 is LGHNA and CDR2 is YNFKEQ. The CDR3 sequence is CASSQPDRVRYYGYTF. CDR3 DNA: TGTGCCAGCAGCCAACCTGACAGGGTCCGGTACTATGGCTACACCTTC.

The chain has TRBV5-4 and TRBJ2-4; TRBD2 is a possible D gene (6 bases). V lost 0 bases and J 6 bases, leaving 7 bases between the germline ends. This CDR3 has 13 amino acids. Per the germline V gene, CDR1 is SGHNT and CDR2 is YYREEE (reference sequence). The CDR3, as DNA: TGTGCCAGCAGCTTGGCCGGGGGAAACATTCAGTACTTC. It codes for CASSLAGGNIQYF.

This chain connects TRBV7-8 to TRBJ1-1, with TRBD1 as a possible D gene (5 bases). Germline CDR1 SGHVS, CDR2 FQNEAQ. The CDR3 is made up of 14 amino acids. Trimming took off 5 bases at V and 11 bases at J, with 21 bases between the two ends. The CDR3 loop is CASSNPGRGSRAFF. The CDR3 DNA follows: TGTGCCAGCAGCAACCCCGGGCGGGGGTCGAGGGCTTTCTTT.